The 30 T cell receptor beta chains below come from one sample, sequenced in a study of OX40 agonist ivuxolimab in advanced cancers. Clones were sequenced by immunoSEQ multiplex PCR, and TCRdb holds only the in-frame ones, with some missing. The sample lists around 40,000 clones, approximately 84% occurring once. Source: CD4+ or CD8+ T cells sorted from blood, taken in a trial of the OX40 agonist ivuxolimab. The receptor source for this set is an adult with an advanced solid tumor such as melanoma, head and neck, liver or kidney cancer.

A few counts support this clone. This chain links TRBV19 with TRBJ2-2; the match to TRBD1 covers 9 bases. J was trimmed by 2 bases and V by 5 bases; bases with no gene match: 12. The CDR3 runs 18 residues. The V gene's germline CDR1 is LNHDA and CDR2 SQIVND (reference sequence). Here the CDR3 DNA reads TGTGCCAGTAGTTCACCCTGGGGACAGGGACTAAACACCGGGGAGCTGTTTTTT. This translates into CASSSPWGQGLNTGELFF.

Here the CDR3 reads CAWTSGRKDGYTF. The DNA of the CDR3 is TGTGCCTGGACTTCGGGGAGAAAGGATGGCTACACCTTC. The rearrangement uses TRBV30 and TRBJ1-2, with unresolved D. V was pared by 4 bases and J by 6 bases, with 15 bases between. Per germline, CDR1 GTSNPN and CDR2 SVGIG (reference sequence). The CDR3 is made up of 13 amino acids.

The chain links TRBV5-1 to TRBJ2-7; D might be TRBD2 (5 bases). The ends were cut back, 0 bases at V and 2 bases at J, with 15 bases in the middle. CDR1 is SGHRS and CDR2 is YFSETQ in the germline V gene. The CDR3 spans 16 residues. The CDR3 coding sequence is TGCGCCAGCAGCTTGGGTCCCCAGGAGGAGGCCTACGAGCAGTACTTC. This gives the protein CASSLGPQEEAYEQYF.

This chain uses TRBV6-5 with TRBJ2-5; D is possibly TRBD1 or TRBD2 (5 bases each). Germline CDR1 reads MNHEY; CDR2 reads SVGAGI. CDR3 size: 14 residues. Trimming left V 6 bases short and J 7 bases short, with 18 bases between. CDR3 coding DNA: TGTGCCAGCAGGGACCGGGACCCGGCAGGGACCCAGTACTTC. Its protein product is CASRDRDPAGTQYF.

The V call is TRBV6-5, the J call TRBJ2-7; D ambiguous. Trimming stripped 7 bases from V and 4 bases from J, with 8 bases between. CDR1 and CDR2 (germline): MNHEY, SVGAGI. This CDR3 is 11 amino acids long. The CDR3 sequence: CASKQKYEQYF. As DNA, the CDR3 is TGTGCCAGCAAACAGAAGTACGAGCAGTACTTC.

The chain recombines TRBV15 with TRBJ2-3; 7 bases align to TRBD1. CDR3 length: 15 residues. J gave up 1 base and V 5 bases, and 6 bases lay outside the gene matches. CDR1 LNHNV and CDR2 YYDKDF come from the germline V gene (reference sequence). CDR3 residues: CATSGGQGGTDTQYF. In nucleotides, the CDR3 is TGTGCCACCAGCGGCGGGCAGGGGGGCACAGATACGCAGTATTTT.

This clone was found once. It is likely a read error, because the conserved phenylalanine at the end of the CDR3 is missing. The DNA is left out, because the CDR3 cannot be placed on it with certainty; the CDR3 is given as TCRdb lists it. This chain links TRBV9 with TRBJ2-7. The CDR3 has 14 residues if both end residues are counted. Germline V gene data show CDR1 as SGDLS and CDR2 as YYNGEE. The CDR3 protein is CASSVDEVGQVRLL.

This rearrangement joins TRBV28 to TRBJ1-1; D is unclear. In germline, CDR1 is MDHEN, CDR2 SYDVKM. The CDR3 has 11 amino acids. The ends were cut back, 7 bases at V and 1 base at J, with 4 bases in the middle. The CDR3 spells CASTSNTEAFF. The CDR3 nucleotides are TGTGCCAGCACCTCGAACACTGAAGCTTTCTTT.

The V call is TRBV6-1, the J call TRBJ1-5; D gene uncertain. The V end was cut by 3 bases, the J end by 2 bases, with 8 bases between. Germline V gene sequence: CDR1 MNHNS, CDR2 SASEGT. CDR3 length equals 14 residues. CDR3: CASSEKRGNQPQHF. The CDR3 coding sequence is TGTGCCAGCAGTGAGAAAAGGGGCAATCAGCCCCAGCATTTT.

The V call is TRBV29-1, the J call TRBJ2-3; possible D gene TRBD2, 5 bases. This CDR3 is 13 amino acids long. CDR1 is SQVTM, CDR2 ANQGSEA, per germline. V lost 4 bases, J lost 0 bases, and 8 bases lay in between. The CDR3 spells CSVVRVSTDTQYF. In DNA form, the CDR3 reads TGCAGCGTTGTGCGGGTTAGCACAGATACGCAGTATTTT.

The chain has TRBV7-2 and TRBJ1-5; D is unclear. This CDR3 comprises 15 residues. Trimming left V 1 base short and J 3 bases short, with 10 bases between. The germline V gene encodes CDR1 SGHTA and CDR2 FQGNSA. The CDR3 region has the DNA TGTGCCAGCAGCTTAGGACCTTCCGCCAATCAGCCCCAGCATTTT. Its translation is CASSLGPSANQPQHF.

This clone was found once. The gene calls are TRBV28 and TRBJ1-3; 7 nucleotides line up with TRBD1. The length of the CDR3 is 15 residues. Germline CDR1 MDHEN, CDR2 SYDVKM. J gave up 5 bases and V 2 bases, and 6 bases lay outside the gene matches. The CDR3 loop is CASSLGQVIRNTIYF. The CDR3 DNA reads as TGTGCCAGCAGTTTAGGACAGGTTATTCGAAACACCATATATTTT.

The V and J genes are TRBV12-5 and TRBJ2-1; 9 nucleotides align to TRBD1. The germline CDR1 and CDR2 sequences are LGHNT and FRNRAP. The junction had 0 bases not matched to a gene; V was cut back by 1 base and J by 2 bases. This CDR3 has 15 residues. CDR3 DNA: TGTGCTAGTGGTTTGGGGGACAGGGCCTACAATGAGCAGTTCTTC. Protein: CASGLGDRAYNEQFF.

Concerning this clone itself: The junction departs from the called germline gene at one end, perhaps through a read error. The genes are TRBV12-5 and TRBJ2-2; possibly TRBD1 or TRBD2 for D (5 bases each). Per the germline V gene, CDR1 is LGHNT and CDR2 is FRNRAP. The CDR3 is 17 amino acids. The CDR3 region is CASGLAKMGTNTGELFF. Written as DNA, the CDR3 is TGTGCTAGTGGTTTGGCGAAAATGGGGACGAATACCGGGGAGCTGTTTTTT.

The chain uses TRBV16 and TRBJ2-1, with 8 bases that match TRBD1. Germline CDR1 KGHSY, CDR2 FQNENV. The CDR3 extends over 17 amino acids. Trimming cost V 4 bases and J 6 bases; bases outside gene matches: 14. The CDR3 nucleotides read TGTGCCAGCAGCCCAGTCGTTTTGGCAGGGGGCTCCAATGAGCAGTTCTTC. It encodes CASSPVVLAGGSNEQFF.

The sample holds one count of this clone. The rearrangement links TRBV7-2 to TRBJ1-1; the D is unclear. Between the trimmed V and J ends, which lost 4 bases and 1 base, there was a span of 16 bases. The CDR3 extends over 16 amino acids. Germline V CDR1 and CDR2: SGHTA, FQGNSA. Here the CDR3 reads CASSSGIPYQNTEAFF. For the CDR3, the DNA is TGTGCCAGCAGCTCGGGTATCCCATATCAGAACACTGAAGCTTTCTTT. Combining the CDR3 with reference TRBV7-2 and TRBJ1-1 gives the whole variable domain GAGVSQSPSNKVTEKGKDVELRCDPISGHTALYWYRQSLGQGLEFLIYFQGNSAPDKSGLPSDRFSAERTGGSVSTLTIQRTQQEDSAVYLCASSSGIPYQNTEAFFGQGTRLTVV.

The chain carries TRBV5-4 and TRBJ2-7; D gene ambiguous. The germline V gene encodes CDR1 SGHNT and CDR2 YYREEE (reference sequence). The CDR3 is 14 residues long. Between the trimmed V and J ends, which lost 4 bases and 1 base, there was a span of 12 bases. CDR3 nucleotide sequence: TGTGCCAGCAGCGAGGATACACATTCCTACGAGCAGTACTTC. It translates to CASSEDTHSYEQYF.

This sequence joins TRBV10-3 and TRBJ2-7; TRBD2 matches at 10 bases. Looked up from germline, CDR1 is ENHRY and CDR2 is SYGVKD. The CDR3 runs 15 residues. Unmatched junction bases numbered 1, after V lost 1 base and J lost 1 base. CDR3 region: CAISELAGGSYEQYF. The CDR3 DNA follows: TGTGCCATCAGTGAGTTAGCGGGGGGTTCCTACGAGCAGTACTTC.

The chain combines TRBV4-1 with TRBJ2-2; 7 nucleotides align to TRBD2. Germline V gene data show CDR1 as MGHRA and CDR2 as YSYEKL. J lost 1 base, V lost 1 base, and 3 bases had no gene match. The CDR3 is 16 amino acids. Here the CDR3 reads CASSQAGGRNTGELFF. DNA for the CDR3: TGCGCCAGCAGCCAAGCGGGAGGTAGGAACACCGGGGAGCTGTTTTTT.

This chain links TRBV4-2 with TRBJ1-6; a possible D gene is TRBD1 (5 bases). V gave up 4 bases and J gave up 9 bases, with 16 bases separating them. Looked up from germline, CDR1 is LGHNA and CDR2 is YNFKEQ. The CDR3 length is 15 residues. The CDR3 coding sequence is TGTGCCAGCAGCCCAGGGACGGGTAGAGTTTCACCCCTCCACTTT. Its protein is CASSPGTGRVSPLHF.

The CDR3 loop reads CASSLDRGTYEQYF. CDR3 nucleotide sequence: TGTGCCAGCAGCTTAGATCGGGGGACCTACGAGCAGTACTTC. The rearrangement links TRBV7-2 to TRBJ2-7; tentative D call: TRBD2 (6 bases). Trimming removed 1 base from V and 2 bases from J, with 9 bases in between. Looked up from germline, CDR1 is SGHTA and CDR2 is FQGNSA. This CDR3 comprises 14 residues.

The CDR3 region has the DNA TGTGCCAGCAGCACCGCCCGGGGGGGATACGAGCAGTACTTC. As protein: CASSTARGGYEQYF. The chain links TRBV6-5 to TRBJ2-7; 8 bases are shared with TRBD2. CDR3 length: 14 residues. Germline CDR1 MNHEY, CDR2 SVGAGI. Losses at the gene ends were 6 bases for V and 4 bases for J; bases not matched to a gene: 8.

This clone was seen only once. DNA for the CDR3: TGCAGCGCCTTTCTACGCTACGAGCAGTACTTC. Its translation is CSAFLRYEQYF. The chain has TRBV29-1 and TRBJ2-7; D is ambiguous. The CDR3 sequence is 11 residues long. Germline V gives CDR1 SQVTM, CDR2 ANQGSEA. V shed 7 bases and J shed 3 bases, with 10 bases lying between them.

The chain couples TRBV19 to TRBJ1-4, with D possibly being TRBD1 (6 bases). CDR3 length equals 15 residues. Per the germline V gene, CDR1 is LNHDA and CDR2 is SQIVND (reference sequence). V gave up 5 bases and J gave up 3 bases, with 13 bases separating them. The CDR3 DNA reads as TGTGCCAGTAGTTTCCCAGGGGAGGCTAATGAAAAACTGTTTTTT. Its translation: CASSFPGEANEKLFF.

The chain is built from TRBV6-1 and TRBJ2-7, with a possible D match to TRBD2 (5 bases). The CDR3 spans 15 residues. Germline CDR1 MNHNS, CDR2 SASEGT. V gave up 1 base and J gave up 3 bases, with 13 bases separating them. In DNA, the CDR3 is TGTGCCAGCAGTGAAGTGGGAGCTGCGAGCTACGAGCAGTACTTC. It specifies CASSEVGAASYEQYF.

The J gene is TRBJ1-3, the V gene TRBV4-2; D gene ambiguous. Trimming took off 0 bases at V and 0 bases at J, with 9 bases between the two ends. Germline lookup yields CDR1 LGHNA and CDR2 YNFKEQ. The CDR3 consists of 16 residues. The CDR3 coding sequence is TGTGCCAGCAGCCAAGATAGGACCTACTCTGGAAACACCATATATTTT. This gives the protein CASSQDRTYSGNTIYF.

This CDR3 is CASSYGQGSAYEQYF. The CDR3 region has the DNA TGTGCCAGCAGTTACGGGCAGGGATCCGCCTACGAGCAGTACTTC. The chain recombines TRBV6-5 with TRBJ2-7, with D perhaps TRBD1 (5 bases). The CDR3 has 15 amino acids. CDR1 and CDR2 from the germline V gene are MNHEY and SVGAGI. Trimming removed 2 bases from V and 2 bases from J, with 13 bases in between.

A remark on this clone: This may be a read error: a much more frequent sequence differs by one nucleotide. The rearrangement links TRBV11-2 to TRBJ2-7; no clear D. V was pared by 4 bases and J by 3 bases, with 4 bases between. Germline CDR1 and CDR2: SGHAT and FQNNGV. This CDR3 has 11 amino acids. CDR3 DNA sequence: TGTGCCAGCAGCTCCTACTACGAGCAGTACTTC. Protein sequence: CASSSYYEQYF.

The V and J genes are TRBV7-2 and TRBJ1-1; D is unresolved. With 2 bases removed from V and 4 bases from J, the gap between germline ends came to 11 bases. CDR1 is SGHTA, CDR2 FQGNSA, per germline. The CDR3 contains 14 residues. This CDR3 reads CASSLRSVSTEAFF. CDR3 nucleotides: TGTGCCAGCAGCTTAAGGTCAGTTAGCACTGAAGCTTTCTTT.

The rearrangement uses TRBV11-2 and TRBJ1-5, with TRBD1 as a possible D gene (5 bases). CDR1 and CDR2 (germline): SGHAT, FQNNGV. CDR3 length: 15 residues. Trimming pared 5 bases from V and 0 bases from J, leaving 11 bases between. The CDR3 nucleotides are TGTGCCAGCAGCCCGACTGGGGGTAGCAATCAGCCCCAGCATTTT. It encodes CASSPTGGSNQPQHF.